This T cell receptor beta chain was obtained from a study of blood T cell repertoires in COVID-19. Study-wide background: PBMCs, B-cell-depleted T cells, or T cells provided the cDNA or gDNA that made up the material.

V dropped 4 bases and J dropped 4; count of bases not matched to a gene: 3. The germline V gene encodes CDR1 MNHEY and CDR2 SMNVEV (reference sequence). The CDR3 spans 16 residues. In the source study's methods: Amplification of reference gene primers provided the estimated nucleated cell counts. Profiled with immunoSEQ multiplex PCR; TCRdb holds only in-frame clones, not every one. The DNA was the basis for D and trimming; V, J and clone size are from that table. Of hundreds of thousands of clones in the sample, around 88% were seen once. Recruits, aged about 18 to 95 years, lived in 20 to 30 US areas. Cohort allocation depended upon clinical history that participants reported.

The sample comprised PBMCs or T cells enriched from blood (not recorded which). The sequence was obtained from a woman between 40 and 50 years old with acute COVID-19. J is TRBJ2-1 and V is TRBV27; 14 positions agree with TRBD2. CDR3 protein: CASSWTSGRSYNEQFF. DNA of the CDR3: TGTGCCAGCAGTTGGACTAGCGGGAGGAGTTACAATGAGCAGTTCTTC.